This T cell receptor beta chain originates from a study of sequential checkpoint blockade in melanoma. The overall study: After both sequences, patients received maintenance nivolumab. Roughly 22 patients had matched tumor biopsies before treatment and at week 13 after nivolumab or ipilimumab alone.

Notes on this clone: What it binds is unknown.

The germline gives CDR1 LNHDA, CDR2 SQIVND (reference sequence). The V end was cut by 2 bases, the J end by 4 bases, with 11 bases between. The length of the CDR3 is 15 residues. Sample treatment: randomized to nivolumab then ipilimumab (arm A) or the reverse (arm B). Using immunoSEQ multiplex PCR, the repertoire was profiled, and TCRdb retains in-frame clones only, with some absent. The data hold around 1,800 clones, with around 20% observed a single time. Overall study findings and caveats: Tumor T-cell fraction and clonality correlated with PD-L1 and CD8+ counts.

V usage is TRBV19 and J usage is TRBJ2-2, with D maybe TRBD1 (5 bases). This receptor was taken from a human donor with melanoma. The sample was tumor tissue (inferred from file names), taken from a patient given nivolumab and ipilimumab in sequence. The CDR3 is CASSIPGRATGELFF. CDR3 DNA sequence: TGTGCCAGTAGTATACCAGGCAGGGCCACCGGGGAGCTGTTTTTT.